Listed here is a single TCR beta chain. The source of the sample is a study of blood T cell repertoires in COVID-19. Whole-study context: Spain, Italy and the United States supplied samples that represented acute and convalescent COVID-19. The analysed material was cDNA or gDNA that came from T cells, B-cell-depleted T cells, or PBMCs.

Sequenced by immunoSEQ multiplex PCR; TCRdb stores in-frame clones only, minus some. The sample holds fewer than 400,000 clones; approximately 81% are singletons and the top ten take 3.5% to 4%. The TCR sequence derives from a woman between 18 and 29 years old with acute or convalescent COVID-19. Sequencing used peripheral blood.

CDR3 in DNA: TGTGCCAGCATCCCCCCGGGGGGCGCGGTGGAGTACGAGCAGTACTTC. Residues: CASIPPGGAVEYEQYF. The V gene is TRBV7-9, the J gene TRBJ2-7, with a possible D match to TRBD2 (7 bases). V was clipped by 7 bases and J by 4 bases, with 23 bases between them. The CDR3 is 16 residues long. Germline CDR1 and CDR2: SEHNR and FQNEAQ (reference sequence).